This TCR beta chain was retrieved from a study of CD8+ T cells in alopecia areata. For the study at large: Patients in the treated group were given tofacitinib by mouth, 5 to 10 mg twice a day.

This CDR3 spans 13 amino acids. J lost 5 bases, V lost 6 bases, and 4 bases had no gene match. In germline, CDR1 is SNHLY, CDR2 FYNNEI. RNA was extracted and reverse transcribed into cDNA as the sequencing template. TCRdb's copy holds only in-frame clones and misses some; the assay was immunoSEQ multiplex PCR. Of about 150,000 clones listed, 40% to 65% were seen once; the top ten hold roughly a fifth. This clone was seen once. Peripheral blood and lesional scalp punch biopsies were taken from alopecia areata patients. The source material was CD8+ T cells sorted from blood, sampled at week 0. This chain joins TRBV2 and TRBJ1-1; 9 bases agree with TRBD1. The TCR was taken from a human donor with alopecia areata. CDR3 DNA: TGTGCCAGCAGCCACAGGGGGCGGACTGAAGCTTTCTTT. Its protein is CASSHRGRTEAFF.